This TCR beta chain is drawn from a study of T cell repertoires in ileal Crohn's disease. Study-wide background: Patients had a median 7.9-year disease duration, and about 40% were active smokers.

Notes on the study in general: Clonal expansions were more frequent in active smokers than non-smokers at surgery. Mucosal expansions were suggested to be mainly CD8 T cells.

The protocol was immunoSEQ multiplex PCR, while the TCRdb copy is restricted to in-frame clones and leaves out a portion. The profile shows more than 6,500 clones, more than 70% of them singletons. Only a few counts were recorded for this clone. The antigen remains unidentified. This clonotype was obtained from an adult with Crohn's disease. Material for sequencing was ileal tissue.

In nucleotides, the CDR3 is TGTGCCAGCAGCGTAGCTAGTGTGGGTGAAGCTTTCTTT. The encoded protein is CASSVASVGEAFF. This rearrangement joins TRBV9 to TRBJ1-1; D uncertain. Germline V lookup: CDR1 SGDLS, CDR2 YYNGEE. Trimming cost V 0 bases and J 7 bases, with 10 bases left between them. This CDR3 contains 13 residues.